This T cell receptor beta chain derives from a study of cytomegalovirus exposure and HLA in healthy donors. PCR used 60 Vbeta primers and 13 Jbeta primers. Profiling relied on immunoSEQ multiplex PCR, and the TCRdb table lists in-frame clones only, not all of them. The sample includes some 110,000 clones, 60% to 85% of them seen just once. The TCR was taken from a young woman in good health and CMV-seronegative. The material sequenced was PBMCs.

CDR3 DNA sequence: TGTGCCAGCAGCTCGACAGGGGGCGCATATGGCTACACCTTC. Translation gives CASSSTGGAYGYTF. J is TRBJ1-2 and V is TRBV7-9; TRBD1 aligns across 10 bases. Germline CDR1 and CDR2: SEHNR and FQNEAQ (reference sequence). This CDR3 has 14 residues. After removal of 4 bases from V and 5 bases from J, the junction contained 4 bases not matched to a gene.